Included here is one T cell receptor (beta chain) sequence, with context. The repertoire was sequenced with immunoSEQ multiplex PCR; TCRdb's copy has only in-frame clones and lacks some. This table holds more than 450,000 clones, more than 65% found once. This record comes from a study of shared clonotypes between healthy human individuals. Looked up from germline, CDR1 is MNHNS and CDR2 is SASEGT. Unmatched junction bases numbered 7, after V lost 4 bases and J lost 1 base. CDR3 size: 15 residues. The rearrangement joins TRBV6-1 to TRBJ2-7; 7 positions match TRBD1. Sequenced sample: PBMCs. This clonotype was obtained from a woman between 40 and 50 years old in good health. Some clones in this sample may be carry-over from other donors' samples. CDR3 protein: CASSATGVSSYEQYF. The CDR3 DNA follows: TGTGCCAGCAGTGCTACAGGGGTATCGTCCTACGAGCAGTACTTC.